This is a list of T cell receptor beta chains from one sample in a study of beta chain features in type 1 diabetes. Sequencing used immunoSEQ multiplex PCR; TCRdb keeps in-frame clones, though not all of them. The table shows some 180,000 clones, with about 13% occurring only once. The sequencing input was central memory CD4+ T cells from blood. Receptors were obtained from a woman under 30 in good health. The CDR3 runs from the conserved cysteine through the conserved F or W. D genes are given only for firm matches. Size tells how often a clone was seen (once, few, many) or the class of an expanded clone, and some rows leave it out.

clone_size d_call j_call v_call cdr3_aa cdr3_nt
few - TRBJ1-5 TRBV19 CATHASWTALSQPQHF TGTGCCACCCACGCTTCGTGGACAGCGTTGAGTCAGCCCCAGCATTTT
few - TRBJ2-5 TRBV5-1 CASSRTIQETQYF TGCGCCAGCAGCCGGACAATACAAGAGACCCAGTACTTC
- TRBD1 TRBJ1-1 TRBV4-3 CASSQDAGGDTEAFF TGCGCCAGCAGCCAAGACGCAGGGGGCGACACTGAAGCTTTCTTT
- TRBD2 TRBJ2-3 TRBV7-9 CASSSPGTSGRTDTQYF TGTGCCAGCAGCTCCCCCGGGACTAGCGGGAGGACAGATACGCAGTATTTT
- - TRBJ2-7 TRBV28 CASLGSGKYEQYF TGTGCCAGCTTGGGCTCAGGGAAATACGAGCAGTACTTC
- TRBD2 TRBJ2-1 TRBV4-2 CASSREREGFYNEQFF TGTGCCAGCAGCCGTGAGCGGGAGGGATTCTACAATGAGCAGTTCTTC
- - TRBJ1-1 TRBV29-1 CSVRRQLNTEAFF TGCAGCGTTCGCCGACAGCTGAACACTGAAGCTTTCTTT
few - TRBJ1-1 TRBV2 CASRRTMNTEAFF TGTGCCAGCAGGCGAACTATGAACACTGAAGCTTTCTTT
- - TRBJ1-1 TRBV30 CAWTSYTQGTEAFF TGTGCCTGGACCAGCTATACCCAGGGGACTGAAGCTTTCTTT
- - TRBJ2-3 TRBV9 CASSVAHRALPDTQYF TGTGCCAGCAGCGTAGCCCATAGAGCCCTTCCAGATACGCAGTATTTT
few - TRBJ2-1 TRBV28 CASSLVGTSAPFF TGTGCCAGCAGTTTAGTTGGGACTTCCGCCCCGTTCTTC
- TRBD2 TRBJ2-1 TRBV6-6 CASSRSGRKSYNEQFF TGTGCCAGCAGTCGTAGCGGGAGAAAATCCTACAATGAGCAGTTCTTC
few - TRBJ1-5 TRBV6-1 CASSENRANQPQHF TGTGCCAGCAGTGAGAACAGGGCCAATCAGCCCCAGCATTTT
few - TRBJ2-6 TRBV2 CASSERAGANVLTF TGTGCCAGCAGTGAGAGGGCTGGGGCCAACGTCCTGACTTTC
- - TRBJ2-5 TRBV6-6 CASSYGQPQETQYF TGTGCCAGCAGTTACGGGCAGCCGCAAGAGACCCAGTACTTC
many - TRBJ2-2 TRBV30 CAWSVTGKGTGELFF TGTGCCTGGAGTGTTACAGGGAAGGGCACCGGGGAGCTGTTTTTT
- - TRBJ2-1 TRBV2 CASSEPTGYNEQFF TGTGCCAGCAGTGAGCCCACGGGGTACAATGAGCAGTTCTTC
- TRBD1 TRBJ2-5 TRBV29-1 CSVEGEGGQGETQYF TGCAGCGTTGAAGGGGAAGGGGGCCAGGGTGAGACCCAGTACTTC
few TRBD1 TRBJ1-3 TRBV5-1 CASSLTQGAAGSGNTIYF TGCGCCAGCAGCTTGACGCAGGGGGCTGCGGGCTCTGGAAACACCATATATTTT
many TRBD1 TRBJ2-2 TRBV30 CAWPGRGRAGELFF TGTGCCTGGCCTGGCAGGGGGCGCGCCGGGGAGCTGTTTTTT
- TRBD2 TRBJ2-5 TRBV5-1 CASRSSGSGETQYF TGCGCCAGCAGGAGTAGCGGGAGTGGTGAGACCCAGTACTTC
- TRBD1 TRBJ1-5 TRBV28 CATRGQSNQPQHF TGTGCCACGAGGGGACAGAGCAATCAGCCCCAGCATTTT
- TRBD1 TRBJ1-1 TRBV6-4 CASMMRGLVNTEAFF TGTGCCAGCATGATGAGGGGGCTTGTGAACACTGAAGCTTTCTTT
- - TRBJ1-4 TRBV2 CASRRSATNEKLFF TGTGCCAGCAGGAGGAGTGCAACTAATGAAAAACTGTTTTTT
many - TRBJ1-2 TRBV28 CASSLSNYGYTF TGTGCCAGCAGTTTGTCGAACTATGGCTACACCTTC
- TRBD1 TRBJ2-7 TRBV6-6 CASLRQGAGEQYF TGTGCCAGCCTCAGGCAGGGGGCTGGCGAGCAGTACTTC
few TRBD2 TRBJ2-3 TRBV28 CASRGTSARTDTQYF TGTGCCAGCAGGGGGACTAGCGCACGCACAGATACGCAGTATTTT
- - TRBJ2-3 TRBV5-6 CASSLSRRALGDTQYF TGTGCCAGCAGCTTGAGCCGGAGGGCCTTGGGGGATACGCAGTATTTT
- TRBD1 TRBJ2-6 TRBV28 CASRGTVGNPGANVLTF TGTGCCAGCAGAGGGACAGTCGGCAATCCTGGGGCCAACGTCCTGACTTTC
- - TRBJ2-3 TRBV5-4 CASSPGQLTDTQYF TGTGCCAGCAGCCCGGGACAACTCACAGATACGCAGTATTTT
- - TRBJ1-5 TRBV6-5 CASRAQGANQPQHF TGTGCCAGCAGAGCACAGGGCGCCAATCAGCCCCAGCATTTT
- TRBD2 TRBJ2-3 TRBV4-3 CASSEELAGRGDSTDTQYF TGCGCCAGCAGCGAGGAACTAGCGGGAAGGGGGGATAGCACAGATACGCAGTATTTT
- TRBD1 TRBJ1-5 TRBV27 CASSLGTGEGQPQHF TGTGCCAGCAGTCTAGGGACAGGGGAGGGCCAGCCCCAGCATTTT
few - TRBJ1-4 TRBV30 CAWSVPASATNEKLFF TGTGCCTGGAGTGTGCCCGCGAGTGCAACTAATGAAAAACTGTTTTTT
- TRBD2 TRBJ2-7 TRBV28 CASSTRLAGRYEQYF TGTGCCAGCAGTACCAGACTAGCGGGACGCTACGAGCAGTACTTC
many TRBD1 TRBJ2-5 TRBV25-1 CASSAGQGIETQYF TGTGCCAGCAGTGCTGGACAGGGTATCGAGACCCAGTACTTC
- - TRBJ2-7 TRBV27 CASSLSGWGRVENEQYF TGTGCCAGCAGTTTATCCGGTTGGGGCAGGGTGGAGAACGAGCAGTACTTC
few TRBD2 TRBJ2-3 TRBV28 CASSSHGTSGTDTQYF TGTGCCAGCAGTTCTCACGGGACTAGCGGCACAGATACGCAGTATTTT
- TRBD2 TRBJ2-5 TRBV6-8 CASSYSKLAGGPSGETQYF TGTGCCAGCAGTTACTCGAAGCTAGCGGGAGGGCCCTCGGGGGAGACCCAGTACTTC
- - TRBJ1-1 TRBV7-2 CASGRGGGATEAFF TGTGCCAGCGGGAGGGGAGGGGGTGCCACCGAAGCTTTCTTT
- - TRBJ2-1 TRBV28 CASSSGAYNEQFF TGTGCCAGCAGTTCCGGGGCCTACAATGAGCAGTTCTTC
- TRBD2 TRBJ2-3 TRBV28 CASSSTGTRGTDTQYF TGTGCCAGCAGTTCCACTGGGACTAGAGGCACAGATACGCAGTATTTT